Reported below is one T cell receptor (beta chain). Its antigen is unknown. These data come from a study of T cells in localized non-small cell lung cancer. The junction had 5 bases not matched to a gene; V was cut back by 5 bases and J by 2 bases. The CDR3 loop spans 14 amino acids. Germline V gene data show CDR1 as SSHAT and CDR2 as FNYEAQ (reference sequence). Overall study findings and caveats: The tumor had only one region sequenced, so heterogeneity remains possible. Maximal T cell clonality occurred in uninvolved adjacent lung, with tumor ranking below it. In the blood, greater T cell density corresponded to longer overall survival. Detection in adjacent lung was observed for a median 57 of the top 100 tumor clones.

Profiled with immunoSEQ multiplex PCR; TCRdb holds only in-frame clones, not every one. Of approximately 32,000 clones in the sample, approximately 80% were seen once. Sequenced material: peripheral blood, taken before any cancer treatment. The V gene is TRBV7-7, the J gene TRBJ2-5; 7 nucleotides agree with TRBD1. The TCR comes from a male donor aged 60 or over with stage III squamous cell lung carcinoma. The CDR3 region is CASSKGQLQETQYF. Written as DNA, the CDR3 is TGTGCCAGCAGCAAGGGACAGCTGCAAGAGACCCAGTACTTC. Supplemented by reference TRBV7-7 and TRBJ2-5, the full variable domain reads GAGVSQSPRYKVTKRGQDVTLRCDPISSHATLYWYQQALGQGPEFLTYFNYEAQPDKSGLPSDRFSAERPEGSISTLTIQRTEQRDSAMYRCASSKGQLQETQYFGPGTRLLVL.